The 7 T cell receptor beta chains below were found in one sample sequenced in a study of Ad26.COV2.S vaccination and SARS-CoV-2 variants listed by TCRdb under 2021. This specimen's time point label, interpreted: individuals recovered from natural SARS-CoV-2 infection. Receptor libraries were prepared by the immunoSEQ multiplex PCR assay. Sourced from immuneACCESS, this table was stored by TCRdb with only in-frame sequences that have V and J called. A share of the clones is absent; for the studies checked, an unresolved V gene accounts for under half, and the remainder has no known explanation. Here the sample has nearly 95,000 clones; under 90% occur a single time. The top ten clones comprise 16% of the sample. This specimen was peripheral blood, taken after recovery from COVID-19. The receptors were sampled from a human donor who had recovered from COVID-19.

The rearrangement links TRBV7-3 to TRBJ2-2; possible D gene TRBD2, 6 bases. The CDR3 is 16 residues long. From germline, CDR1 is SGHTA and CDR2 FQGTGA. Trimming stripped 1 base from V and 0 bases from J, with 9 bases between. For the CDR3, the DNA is TGTGCCAGCAGCTTAAACGGGGGTGCGAACACCGGGGAGCTGTTTTTT. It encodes CASSLNGGANTGELFF.

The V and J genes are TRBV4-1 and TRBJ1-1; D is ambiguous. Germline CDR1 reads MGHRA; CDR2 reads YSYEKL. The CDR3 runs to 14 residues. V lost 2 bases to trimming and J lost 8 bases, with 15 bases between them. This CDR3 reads CASSQRPDWEEAFF. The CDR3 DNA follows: TGCGCCAGCAGCCAACGACCGGACTGGGAGGAAGCTTTCTTT.

DNA for the CDR3: TGTGCCAGCAGCTTAGCGGTTATGGCGGGGGATAACACAGATACGCAGTATTTT. This encodes CASSLAVMAGDNTDTQYF. The chain recombines TRBV13 with TRBJ2-3; TRBD2 matches at 7 bases. Germline assignment: CDR1 PRHDT and CDR2 FYEKMQ (reference sequence). V shed 1 base and J 2 bases; nucleotides not matched to a gene: 12. The CDR3 is made up of 18 amino acids.

This chain's CDR3 is CATSRETSGTRSYNEQFF. The CDR3 coding sequence is TGTGCCACCAGCAGGGAGACCTCCGGGACACGATCCTACAATGAGCAGTTCTTC. The V and J genes are TRBV15 and TRBJ2-1; tentatively, D is TRBD1 (6 bases). CDR1 and CDR2 from the germline V gene are LNHNV and YYDKDF (reference sequence). The CDR3 loop spans 18 amino acids. Trimming took off 3 bases at V and 1 base at J, with 19 bases between the two ends.

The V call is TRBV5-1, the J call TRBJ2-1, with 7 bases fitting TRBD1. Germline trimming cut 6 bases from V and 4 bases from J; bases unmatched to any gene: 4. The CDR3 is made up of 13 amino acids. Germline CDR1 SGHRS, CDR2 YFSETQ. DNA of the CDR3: TGCGCCAGCAAGGGACAGCTTTACAATGAGCAGTTCTTC. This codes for CASKGQLYNEQFF.

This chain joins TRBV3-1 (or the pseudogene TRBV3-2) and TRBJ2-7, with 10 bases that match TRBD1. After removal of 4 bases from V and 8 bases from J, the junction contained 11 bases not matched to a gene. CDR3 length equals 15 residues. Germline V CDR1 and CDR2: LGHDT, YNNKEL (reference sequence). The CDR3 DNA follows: TGTGCCAGCAGCCCTTTTGGACAGGGGGTTAAGAAGCAGTACTTC. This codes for CASSPFGQGVKKQYF.

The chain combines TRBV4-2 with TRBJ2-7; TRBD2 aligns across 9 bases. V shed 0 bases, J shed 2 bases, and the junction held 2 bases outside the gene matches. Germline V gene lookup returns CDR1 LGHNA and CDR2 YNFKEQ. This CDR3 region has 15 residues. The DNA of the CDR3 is TGTGCCAGCAGCCAAGAGCTAGCGGGAACCTACGAGCAGTACTTC. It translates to CASSQELAGTYEQYF.